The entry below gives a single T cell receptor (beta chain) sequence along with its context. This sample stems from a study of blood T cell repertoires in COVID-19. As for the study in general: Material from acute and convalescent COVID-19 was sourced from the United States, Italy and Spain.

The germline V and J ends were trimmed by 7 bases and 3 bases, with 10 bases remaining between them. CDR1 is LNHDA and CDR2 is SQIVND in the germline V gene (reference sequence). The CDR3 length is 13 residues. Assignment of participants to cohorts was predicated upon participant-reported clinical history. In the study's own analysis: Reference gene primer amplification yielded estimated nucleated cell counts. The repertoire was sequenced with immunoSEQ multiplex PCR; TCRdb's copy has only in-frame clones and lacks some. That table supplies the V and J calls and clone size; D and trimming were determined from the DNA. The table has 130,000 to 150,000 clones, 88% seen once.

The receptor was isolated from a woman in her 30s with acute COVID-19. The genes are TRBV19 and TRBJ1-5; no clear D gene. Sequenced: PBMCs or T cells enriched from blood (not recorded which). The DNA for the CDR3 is TGTGCCAGTATAGGTGCGGCCAATCAGCCCCAGCATTTT. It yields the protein CASIGAANQPQHF. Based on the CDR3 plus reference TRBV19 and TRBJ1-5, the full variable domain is DGGITQSPKYLFRKEGQNVTLSCEQNLNHDAMYWYRQDPGQGLRLIYYSQIVNDFQKGDIAEGYSVSREKKESFPLTVTSAQKNPTAFYLCASIGAANQPQHFGDGTRLSIL.